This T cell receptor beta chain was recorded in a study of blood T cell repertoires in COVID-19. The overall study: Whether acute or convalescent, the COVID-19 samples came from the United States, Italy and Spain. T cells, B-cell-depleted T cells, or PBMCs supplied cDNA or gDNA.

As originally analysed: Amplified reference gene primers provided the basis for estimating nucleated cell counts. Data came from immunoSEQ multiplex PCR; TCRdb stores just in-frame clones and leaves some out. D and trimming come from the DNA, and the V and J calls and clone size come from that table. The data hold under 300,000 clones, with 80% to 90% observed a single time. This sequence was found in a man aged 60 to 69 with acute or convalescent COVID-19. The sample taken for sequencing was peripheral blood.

The DNA for the CDR3 is TGTGCCAGCAGCCGGGCGACAGTTGCTGGAAACACCATATATTTT. Protein sequence: CASSRATVAGNTIYF. V is TRBV9 and J is TRBJ1-3; D might be TRBD1 (5 bases). Germline V lookup: CDR1 SGDLS, CDR2 YYNGEE. The CDR3 totals 15 residues. V dropped 4 bases and J dropped 2 bases, with 13 bases sitting between them.